Sequencing of this TCR beta chain was carried out in a study of shared clonotypes between healthy human individuals. General study findings and limits: In this cohort, only blood was sampled, and tissue repertoires likely differ. Several donors held around 5% of naive CD4 clonotypes in common.

Naive CD8 cells were CD45RO-negative, positively selected for CCR7, excluding terminally differentiated effector memory CD45RA+ cells. In the case of this clone: Antigen unknown.

Each subset's genomic DNA was split evenly across several immunoSEQ plates. Sequencing was performed with immunoSEQ multiplex PCR; in TCRdb, only in-frame clones are kept and a portion is missing. The sample includes around 2.1 million clones, under 95% of them seen just once. The germline V gene has CDR1 MNHEY and CDR2 SMNVEV (reference sequence). V gave up 5 bases and J gave up 5 bases, with 12 bases separating them. The CDR3 runs to 13 residues. The clonotype was recovered from a man aged 18 to 35 in good health. Some clones in this sample may be carry-over from other donors' samples. The sample comprised naive CD8+ T cells from PBMCs. The V and J genes are TRBV27 and TRBJ1-2; weak D call: TRBD1 (6 bases). As DNA, the CDR3 is TGTGCCAGCAGTCCTCGGACAGAATATGGCTACACCTTC. Translation gives CASSPRTEYGYTF.